This passage covers 25 T cell receptor beta chains from one sample sequenced in a study of Ad26.COV2.S vaccination and SARS-CoV-2 variants. The treatment is: some 20 received Ad26.COV2.S at low or high dose, single or two shots; 5 received placebo; per-sample allocation not given. Day 63 after the first injection of vaccine or placebo was the sampling time. Assay used: immunoSEQ multiplex PCR; TCRdb lists only in-frame clones, some missing. The data contain almost 400,000 clones, 70% to 90% of them singletons. The input for sequencing was peripheral blood, taken in a trial of Ad26.COV2.S vaccine versus placebo. Source of these receptors: a person between 18 and 60 years old who received the Ad26.COV2.S COVID-19 vaccine or a placebo.

The chain carries TRBV2 and TRBJ1-1; D call uncertain. This CDR3 spans 15 amino acids. Germline assignment: CDR1 SNHLY and CDR2 FYNNEI. Trimming left V 3 bases short and J 1 base short, with 12 bases between. CDR3 residues: CASSDWGTENTEAFF. DNA of the CDR3: TGTGCCAGCAGTGATTGGGGAACAGAGAACACTGAAGCTTTCTTT.

V gene TRBV19 combines with J gene TRBJ1-2; 8 positions match TRBD1. Germline V lookup: CDR1 LNHDA, CDR2 SQIVND (reference sequence). V lost 7 bases and J lost 0; bases outside the gene matches: 16. The CDR3 contains 18 residues. The CDR3 DNA follows: TGTGCCAGTACCCCCATTTGGGGACAGGCACCCTCTAACTATGGCTACACCTTC. Encoded protein: CASTPIWGQAPSNYGYTF. Filled out from reference TRBV19 and TRBJ1-2, the complete variable domain reads DGGITQSPKYLFRKEGQNVTLSCEQNLNHDAMYWYRQDPGQGLRLIYYSQIVNDFQKGDIAEGYSVSREKKESFPLTVTSAQKNPTAFYLCASTPIWGQAPSNYGYTFGSGTRLTVV.

This clone has just one count. The V call is TRBV5-5, the J call TRBJ2-3; D is unclear. Per germline, CDR1 SGHKS and CDR2 YYEKEE (reference sequence). The CDR3 contains 12 residues. Trimming cost V 4 bases and J 5 bases, with 8 bases left between them. CDR3 protein: CASSRSLDTQYF. DNA for the CDR3: TGTGCCAGCAGCCGTAGCTTAGATACGCAGTATTTT.

The chain carries TRBV27 and TRBJ1-2; D unresolved. The V gene lost 3 bases and the J gene lost 4 bases, with 15 bases spanning the gap. This CDR3 region has 15 residues. CDR1 and CDR2 from the germline V gene are MNHEY and SMNVEV (reference sequence). This chain's CDR3 is CASSLTGSGVYGYTF. DNA of the CDR3: TGTGCCAGCAGTTTGACCGGCAGTGGCGTCTATGGCTACACCTTC.

This clone was recorded only once. The chain is built from TRBV28 and TRBJ1-1, with D possibly TRBD1 on 5 matching bases. This CDR3 is 14 amino acids long. Germline assignment: CDR1 MDHEN and CDR2 SYDVKM. The ends were cut back, 7 bases at V and 2 bases at J, with 14 bases in the middle. CDR3 sequence: CASTGQGKNTEAFF. CDR3 bases: TGTGCCAGCACCGGGCAGGGTAAAAACACTGAAGCTTTCTTT.

The chain links TRBV12-5 to TRBJ2-5; 10 bases agree with TRBD1. Germline CDR1 is LGHNT and CDR2 is FRNRAP. Trimming cost V 0 bases and J 5 bases; bases outside gene matches: 6. The CDR3 contains 16 residues. CDR3 bases: TGTGCTAGTGGTTTGGTTGTATTGGGACAGGGGGAGACCCAGTACTTC. Amino acids: CASGLVVLGQGETQYF.

The V and J genes are TRBV5-4 and TRBJ1-1; D gene ambiguous. Germline V lookup: CDR1 SGHNT, CDR2 YYREEE (reference sequence). With 2 bases removed from V and 7 bases from J, the gap between germline ends came to 15 bases. This CDR3 has 14 amino acids. CDR3 residues: CASSFGRSTLEAFF. In DNA, the CDR3 is TGTGCCAGCAGCTTTGGACGGAGTACCCTTGAAGCTTTCTTT.

This chain links TRBV11-3 with TRBJ2-7; D is uncertain. This CDR3 spans 14 amino acids. Per germline, CDR1 SGHNT and CDR2 YENEEA. Trimming took 0 bases from V and 5 from J, leaving 11 bases between them. CDR3 nucleotide sequence: TGTGCCAGCAGCTTAGAGGTGGGGTTCCACGAGCAGTACTTC. The encoded protein is CASSLEVGFHEQYF.

This chain joins TRBV28 and TRBJ2-3, with unresolved D. Germline CDR1 and CDR2: MDHEN and SYDVKM. Trimming left V 9 bases short and J 2 bases short, with 12 bases between. This CDR3 is built from 13 residues. CDR3 bases: TGTGCCAGTTTAACAGCGTTCACAGATACGCAGTATTTT. This codes for CASLTAFTDTQYF.

This chain joins TRBV5-1 and TRBJ1-2, with 8 bases lining up with TRBD1. The V gene's germline CDR1 is SGHRS and CDR2 YFSETQ. Unmatched junction bases numbered 6, after V lost 4 bases and J lost 1 base. This CDR3 is 15 amino acids long. The CDR3 loop reads CASSLGTGDNYGYTF. The CDR3 bases are TGCGCCAGCAGCCTGGGGACAGGCGATAACTATGGCTACACCTTC.

This chain joins TRBV28 and TRBJ2-7; tentative D call: TRBD1 (7 bases). CDR3 length: 14 residues. Trimming stripped 7 bases from V and 1 base from J, with 14 bases between. Germline values: CDR1 MDHEN, CDR2 SYDVKM. The CDR3 here is CASTPGGRSYEQYF. The CDR3 nucleotides read TGTGCCAGCACCCCAGGGGGGAGATCCTACGAGCAGTACTTC.

The rearrangement links TRBV5-6 to TRBJ2-1; TRBD1 matches 7 bases. The trim removed 6 bases at V and 0 bases at J, leaving 6 bases unmatched. From germline, CDR1 is SGHDT and CDR2 YYEEEE. The CDR3 totals 15 residues. CDR3 sequence: CASTRGISSYNEQFF. Here the CDR3 DNA reads TGTGCCAGCACCAGGGGGATAAGCTCCTACAATGAGCAGTTCTTC.

The rearrangement links TRBV7-6 to TRBJ1-3, with D perhaps TRBD1 (6 bases). Germline V gene data show CDR1 as SGHVS and CDR2 as FNYEAQ. V was trimmed by 1 base and J by 3 bases, leaving 10 bases between them. There are 15 residues in the CDR3. The CDR3 region is CASSLEGGNGNTIYF. CDR3 sequence (DNA): TGTGCCAGCAGCTTAGAGGGGGGGAATGGAAACACCATATATTTT.

This chain connects TRBV19 to TRBJ1-1; D is unclear. The germline V gene encodes CDR1 LNHDA and CDR2 SQIVND (reference sequence). CDR3 length equals 11 residues. V lost 1 base to trimming and J lost 8 bases, with 5 bases between them. The CDR3 is CASSIAREAFF. CDR3 nucleotides: TGTGCCAGTAGTATAGCCAGGGAAGCTTTCTTT.

This sequence joins TRBV7-2 and TRBJ2-1; D assignment may be TRBD1 or TRBD2 (6 bases each). The CDR3 loop spans 15 amino acids. Trimming shortened V by 5 bases and J by 7 bases, and 18 bases separated the two germline ends. Germline V gene sequence: CDR1 SGHTA, CDR2 FQGNSA. This CDR3 reads CASSPPGGGGNEQFF. CDR3 sequence (DNA): TGTGCCAGCAGCCCCCCTGGAGGGGGTGGGAATGAGCAGTTCTTC.

The chain links TRBV9 to TRBJ2-7, with 12 positions matching TRBD1. V was pared by 3 bases and J by 7 bases, with 5 bases of the junction left unmatched. Germline V gene lookup returns CDR1 SGDLS and CDR2 YYNGEE. The CDR3 contains 14 residues. CDR3 amino acids: CASSGGQGAREQYF. CDR3 in DNA: TGTGCCAGCAGCGGGGGACAGGGGGCACGAGAGCAGTACTTC.

The chain has TRBV27 and TRBJ2-1; 14 positions match TRBD2. The CDR3 is 18 amino acids. With V trimmed by 5 bases and J by 6 bases, 12 bases remained unmatched. Germline values: CDR1 MNHEY, CDR2 SMNVEV (reference sequence). DNA of the CDR3: TGTGCCAGCAGTCCGTCCGGGACTAGCGGGAGATATGTCAATGAGCAGTTCTTC. Protein sequence: CASSPSGTSGRYVNEQFF.

This clone appeared once. This rearrangement joins TRBV9 to TRBJ1-5; D ambiguous. Germline V gene sequence: CDR1 SGDLS, CDR2 YYNGEE. This CDR3 has 14 amino acids. V lost 3 bases and J lost 0, with 7 bases in between. The DNA of the CDR3 is TGTGCCAGCAGCGAAGACTCTAGCAATCAGCCCCAGCATTTT. It encodes CASSEDSSNQPQHF. The full variable domain, completed using reference TRBV9 and TRBJ1-5, is DSGVTQTPKHLITATGQRVTLRCSPRSGDLSVYWYQQSLDQGLQFLIQYYNGEERAKGNILERFSAQQFPDLHSELNLSSLELGDSALYFCASSEDSSNQPQHFGDGTRLSIL.

The chain recombines TRBV6-6 with TRBJ2-5; D remains ambiguous. There are 14 residues in the CDR3. The V end lost 2 bases, the J end lost 5 bases, and 12 bases lay between the germline ends. From germline, CDR1 is MNHNY and CDR2 SVGAGI (reference sequence). As DNA, the CDR3 is TGTGCCAGCAGTTACGTATCGGCAGACGAGACCCAGTACTTC. This codes for CASSYVSADETQYF.

This clone was recorded only once. The gene calls are TRBV5-1 and TRBJ2-7; no clear D gene. Trimming shortened V by 4 bases and J by 0 bases, and 8 bases separated the two germline ends. The CDR3 contains 13 residues. Germline V gene data show CDR1 as SGHRS and CDR2 as YFSETQ. CDR3 nucleotides: TGCGCCAGCAGCCCCTGGGGCTCCTACGAGCAGTACTTC. It specifies CASSPWGSYEQYF.

V gene TRBV19 combines with J gene TRBJ2-5; D possibly corresponds to TRBD2 (6 bases). CDR3 length: 14 amino acids. Germline-derived CDR1 and CDR2 are LNHDA and SQIVND (reference sequence). V was pared by 3 bases and J by 4 bases, with 12 bases between. The CDR3 is CASSMEGGTETQYF. DNA of the CDR3: TGTGCCAGTAGTATGGAAGGAGGGACAGAGACCCAGTACTTC.

The chain has TRBV9 and TRBJ2-2, with D possibly matching TRBD1 (5 bases). The CDR3 runs to 15 residues. CDR1 is SGDLS and CDR2 is YYNGEE in the germline V gene. Trimming removed 0 bases from V and 6 bases from J, with 12 bases in between. The CDR3, as DNA: TGTGCCAGCAGCGTAGTTGGCAGGGTACCCGGGGAGCTGTTTTTT. It translates to CASSVVGRVPGELFF.

This clone was counted a single time. The chain uses TRBV5-8 and TRBJ2-1; 14 bases match TRBD2. This CDR3 has 14 amino acids. In germline, CDR1 is SGHTS, CDR2 YDEGEE. Trimming took 5 bases from V and 8 from J; bases not matched to a gene: 3. The CDR3 here is CASRGTSGSYEQFF. The CDR3 region has the DNA TGTGCCAGCAGAGGGACTAGCGGGAGTTATGAGCAGTTCTTC.

This chain uses TRBV30 with TRBJ2-7; D unclear. CDR3 length: 12 residues. Trimming removed 4 bases from V and 4 bases from J, with 11 bases in between. Germline values: CDR1 GTSNPN, CDR2 SVGIG (reference sequence). The CDR3 DNA reads TGTGCCTGGAAAAGGACGGAGTACGAGCAGTACTTC. Protein sequence: CAWKRTEYEQYF.

DNA for the CDR3: TGCGCCAGCAGCCCTAACCCGGGATCCGCCAGCTACGAGCAGTACTTC. Residues: CASSPNPGSASYEQYF. The J gene is TRBJ2-7, the V gene TRBV5-1; tentatively, D is TRBD2 (5 bases). CDR3 length: 16 amino acids. V gave up 4 bases and J gave up 3 bases, with 20 bases separating them. CDR1 is SGHRS, CDR2 YFSETQ, per germline.